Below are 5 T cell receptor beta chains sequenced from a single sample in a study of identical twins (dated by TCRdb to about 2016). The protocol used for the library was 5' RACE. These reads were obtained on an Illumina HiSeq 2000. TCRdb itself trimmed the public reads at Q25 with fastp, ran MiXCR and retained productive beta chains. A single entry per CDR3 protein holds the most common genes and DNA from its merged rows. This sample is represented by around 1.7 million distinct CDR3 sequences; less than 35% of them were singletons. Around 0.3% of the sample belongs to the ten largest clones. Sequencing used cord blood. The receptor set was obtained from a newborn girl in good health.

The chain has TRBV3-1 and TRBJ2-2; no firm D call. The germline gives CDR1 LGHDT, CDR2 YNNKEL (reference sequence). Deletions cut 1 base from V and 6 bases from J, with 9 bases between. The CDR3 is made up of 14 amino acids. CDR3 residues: CASSQGWSAGELFF. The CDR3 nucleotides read TGTGCCAGCAGCCAAGGTTGGAGCGCCGGGGAGCTGTTTTTT.

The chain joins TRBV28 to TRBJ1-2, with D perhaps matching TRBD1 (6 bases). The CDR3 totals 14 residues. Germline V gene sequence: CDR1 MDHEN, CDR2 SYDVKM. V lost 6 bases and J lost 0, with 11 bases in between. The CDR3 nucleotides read TGTGCCAGCAGGGGGGCCGGTTCTAACTATGGCTACACCTTC. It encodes CASRGAGSNYGYTF.

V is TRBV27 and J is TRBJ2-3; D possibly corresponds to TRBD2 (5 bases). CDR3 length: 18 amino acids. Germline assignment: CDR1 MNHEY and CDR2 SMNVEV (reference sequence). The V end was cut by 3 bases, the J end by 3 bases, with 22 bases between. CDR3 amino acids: CASSLYRESGVGTDTQYF. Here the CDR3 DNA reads TGTGCCAGCAGTTTGTACCGTGAGAGCGGAGTGGGTACAGATACGCAGTATTTT.

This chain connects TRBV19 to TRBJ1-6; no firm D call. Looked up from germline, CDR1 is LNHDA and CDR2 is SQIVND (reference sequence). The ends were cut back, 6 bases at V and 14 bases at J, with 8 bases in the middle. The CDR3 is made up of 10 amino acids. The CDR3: CASSNGALHF. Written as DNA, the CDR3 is TGTGCCAGTAGCAACGGGGCCCTCCACTTT.

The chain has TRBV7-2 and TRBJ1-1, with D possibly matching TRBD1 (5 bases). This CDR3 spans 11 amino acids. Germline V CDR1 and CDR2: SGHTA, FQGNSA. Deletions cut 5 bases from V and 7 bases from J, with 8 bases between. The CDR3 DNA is TGTGCCAGCAGCCGACAGCGTGAAGCTTTCTTT. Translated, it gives CASSRQREAFF.